This T cell receptor beta chain is from a study of sequential checkpoint blockade in melanoma. About the research overall: After both sequences, patients received maintenance nivolumab. Approximately 20 patients had tumor biopsies before treatment and at week 13. DNA from 90 to 100 pretreatment tumor samples underwent TCRβ immunosequencing.

Sequenced by immunoSEQ multiplex PCR; TCRdb stores in-frame clones only, minus some. The data hold some 4,900 clones, with roughly 40% observed a single time. Specified treatment: randomized to nivolumab then ipilimumab (arm A) or the reverse (arm B). The source is a human donor with melanoma. Sequences were derived from tumor tissue (inferred from file names), sampled from a patient given nivolumab and ipilimumab in sequence.

DNA for the CDR3: TGTGCCTGGAGTTCCCAGTATGGACCCCAGCATTTT. Its protein product is CAWSSQYGPQHF. The rearrangement links TRBV30 to TRBJ1-5, with no clear D. Germline V gene data show CDR1 as GTSNPN and CDR2 as SVGIG (reference sequence). This CDR3 spans 12 amino acids. V was cut by 2 bases and J by 10 bases, with 12 bases left in between. The entire variable domain, with the rest obtained from reference TRBV30 and TRBJ1-5, is as follows: SQTIHQWPATLVQPVGSPLSLECTVEGTSNPNLYWYRQAAGRGLQLLFYSVGIGQISSEVPQNLSASRPQDRQFILSSKKLLLSDSGFYLCAWSSQYGPQHFGDGTRLSIL.